The next 8 T cell receptor beta chains were all read from a single sample in a study of neurological immune-mediated disorders (dated by TCRdb to between 2019 and 2020). The library was prepared using 5' RACE. TCRdb shows the sequencer as Illumina HiSeq 2500. TCRdb's own reprocessing of the public reads used fastp at Q25 and MiXCR and kept productive beta chains. Every entry covers one CDR3 protein and lists the most common genes and DNA from its rows. The sample table contains some 60,000 distinct CDR3 sequences; only one count was recorded for 2% to 2.5% of them. Approximately 3% of the sample is in the top ten clones. Material: PBMCs. The source is a man aged 50-60 years with multiple sclerosis.

This clonotype was seen a handful of times. A read error may explain this, as a much larger clone is one base away. Given the absence of the conserved phenylalanine or tryptophan at the CDR3 end, a read error is likely. The chain recombines TRBV3-1 with TRBJ1-6; D call uncertain. Germline V gene lookup returns CDR1 LGHDT and CDR2 YNNKEL (reference sequence). V was shortened by 1 base and J by 1 base, with 5 bases between the two germline ends. This CDR3 has 15 residues. CDR3 coding DNA: TGTGCCAGCAGCCAAGGCCAGTCCTATAATTCACCCCTCCACATT. It codes for CASSQGQSYNSPLHI.

Ten or more counts support this clonotype. This chain links TRBV9 with TRBJ2-7; 8 positions agree with TRBD2. J lost 10 bases, V lost 4 bases, and 13 bases had no gene match. The CDR3 runs 14 residues. Germline assignment: CDR1 SGDLS and CDR2 YYNGEE. The CDR3 sequence: CASSPSGGGALQYF. DNA for the CDR3: TGTGCCAGCAGCCCCTCGGGAGGGGGGGCGCTTCAGTACTTC.

The table lists this clonotype with many counts. The gene calls are TRBV18 and TRBJ1-2; D not resolved. Trimming took 3 bases from V and 4 from J, leaving 12 bases between them. The CDR3 contains 14 residues. Per germline, CDR1 KGHSH and CDR2 LQKENI. The DNA of the CDR3 is TGTGCCAGCTCACCCGCGTCGGAGGGCTATGGCTACACCTTC. It yields the protein CASSPASEGYGYTF.

This clonotype was seen ten or more times. This chain connects TRBV20-1 to TRBJ2-3, with 8 bases matching TRBD2. V shed 4 bases, J shed 1 base, and the junction held 10 bases outside the gene matches. The CDR3 consists of 16 residues. Germline-derived CDR1 and CDR2 are DFQATT and SNEGSKA (reference sequence). The CDR3 protein is CSATPLAGRRTDTQYF. The CDR3 bases are TGCAGTGCTACACCTTTAGCGGGGCGCCGCACAGATACGCAGTATTTT.

The sample holds many counts of this clonotype. This rearrangement joins TRBV7-9 to TRBJ2-1; 10 nucleotides agree with TRBD1. The V segment lost 5 bases and the J segment 3 bases; nucleotides outside the gene matches: 13. There are 18 residues in the CDR3. The germline CDR1 and CDR2 sequences are SEHNR and FQNEAQ (reference sequence). The CDR3: CASSPGQGPQSGYNEQFF. CDR3 nucleotides: TGTGCCAGCAGCCCGGGACAGGGGCCGCAATCCGGCTACAATGAGCAGTTCTTC.

In this sample, this clonotype turned up many times. This chain links TRBV14 with TRBJ2-1; unclear D gene. The CDR3 has 13 amino acids. CDR1 and CDR2 from the germline V gene are SGHDN and FVKESK. V lost 2 bases and J 8 bases, leaving 10 bases between the germline ends. This chain's CDR3 is CASSQNGWDEQFF. The CDR3 nucleotides are TGTGCCAGCAGCCAAAACGGTTGGGATGAGCAGTTCTTC. The full variable domain, rest sourced from reference TRBV14 and TRBJ2-1, is EAGVTQFPSHSVIEKGQTVTLRCDPISGHDNLYWYRRVMGKEIKFLLHFVKESKQDESGMPNNRFLAERTGGTYSTLKVQPAELEDSGVYFCASSQNGWDEQFFGPGTRLTVL.

This clonotype showed up many times. J is TRBJ2-5 and V is TRBV6-5, with 7 bases aligning to TRBD2. J lost 2 bases, V lost 6 bases, and 3 bases had no gene match. Germline CDR1 and CDR2: MNHEY and SVGAGI. CDR3 length: 13 residues. The CDR3: CASRDSGQETQYF. The DNA of the CDR3 is TGTGCCAGCAGGGATAGCGGGCAAGAGACCCAGTACTTC.

This clonotype showed up many times. V and J are TRBV20-1 and TRBJ2-3; TRBD2 is a possible D gene (5 bases). The germline gives CDR1 DFQATT, CDR2 SNEGSKA (reference sequence). This CDR3 is 15 amino acids long. Trimming cost V 5 bases and J 0 bases, with 15 bases left between them. The CDR3 region is CSAAGRDQSTDTQYF. CDR3 coding DNA: TGCAGTGCTGCGGGCCGGGATCAGAGCACAGATACGCAGTATTTT.